These 16 T cell receptor beta chains share one sample of origin, sequenced in a study of CD8 T cells in ankylosing spondylitis. TCRdb processed the 5' RACE reads anew with MiXCR; each CDR3 protein has one entry. The sample carries about 27,000 distinct CDR3 sequences, over 6.5% recorded once. The sample consisted of blood. These receptors came from a male donor with ankylosing spondylitis or in good health (not recorded which).

The chain links TRBV6-1 to TRBJ2-1, with 9 bases aligning to TRBD1. This CDR3 spans 15 amino acids. Germline CDR1 reads MNHNS; CDR2 reads SASEGT. Trimming took 7 bases from V and 4 from J; bases not matched to a gene: 8. The CDR3 reads CASKLQGAGYNEQFF. The CDR3 nucleotides read TGTGCCAGCAAGTTACAGGGGGCAGGGTACAATGAGCAGTTCTTC.

This clonotype was detected only a few times. The genes are TRBV28 and TRBJ2-1, with 10 bases fitting TRBD1. This CDR3 contains 14 residues. V lost 10 bases, J lost 6 bases, and 9 bases stayed unmatched. The germline gives CDR1 MDHEN, CDR2 SYDVKM. The CDR3 DNA is TGTGCCACCAACAGGGACAGGGGTTCCAATGAGCAGTTCTTC. Translating it yields CATNRDRGSNEQFF.

The chain has TRBV15 and TRBJ2-1; tentatively, D is TRBD1 or TRBD2 (5 bases each). Germline-derived CDR1 and CDR2 are LNHNV and YYDKDF (reference sequence). Trimming cost V 4 bases and J 3 bases, with 10 bases left between them. The length of the CDR3 is 14 residues. Here the CDR3 DNA reads TGTGCCACCAGCAAAGAGGGGATCTACAATGAGCAGTTCTTC. Amino acids: CATSKEGIYNEQFF.

This clonotype was observed many times. This chain's CDR3 is CAISERPVAGNTEAFF. The CDR3 region has the DNA TGTGCCATCAGTGAACGCCCCGTCGCCGGGAACACTGAAGCTTTCTTT. This rearrangement joins TRBV10-3 to TRBJ1-1, with no clear D. Germline assignment: CDR1 ENHRY and CDR2 SYGVKD. With 3 bases removed from V and 1 base from J, the gap between germline ends came to 15 bases. CDR3 length equals 16 residues.

This chain connects TRBV12-3 or TRBV12-4 to TRBJ2-2; D unclear. The V and J ends lost 5 bases and 0 bases respectively, with 10 bases between them. The CDR3 length is 15 residues. This chain's CDR3 is CASSRDTANTGELFF. As DNA, the CDR3 is TGTGCCAGCAGTCGTGACACCGCGAACACCGGGGAGCTGTTTTTT.

In this sample, this clonotype turned up a few times. This chain uses TRBV13 with TRBJ2-2, with TRBD2 matching over 9 bases. This CDR3 contains 16 residues. The germline gives CDR1 PRHDT, CDR2 FYEKMQ (reference sequence). Trimming at V came to 2 bases and at J to 5 bases, leaving 6 bases not matched to a gene. CDR3 amino acids: CASSLIAGAGTGELFF. CDR3 sequence (DNA): TGTGCCAGCAGCTTAATAGCGGGGGCCGGAACCGGGGAGCTGTTTTTT.

This clonotype came up a few times. The gene calls are TRBV3-1 and TRBJ2-1; 8 bases agree with TRBD2. There are 14 residues in the CDR3. CDR1 is LGHDT and CDR2 is YNNKEL in the germline V gene (reference sequence). V lost 4 bases and J lost 6; bases outside the gene matches: 5. CDR3 amino acids: CASSRPGLVNEQFF. CDR3 sequence (DNA): TGTGCCAGCAGCCGGCCGGGACTAGTCAATGAGCAGTTCTTC.

The chain employs TRBV4-2 and TRBJ2-2, with 7 bases fitting TRBD1. Trimming took 1 base from V and 2 from J; bases not matched to a gene: 4. This CDR3 spans 16 amino acids. Germline CDR1 is LGHNA and CDR2 is YNFKEQ. The CDR3 region is CASSQGQGRNTGELFF. The CDR3 nucleotides are TGTGCCAGCAGCCAAGGACAGGGCCGAAACACCGGGGAGCTGTTTTTT.

Ten or more counts support this clonotype. J is TRBJ2-1 and V is TRBV7-9; 11 positions agree with TRBD2. The CDR3 spans 16 residues. Germline CDR1 is SEHNR and CDR2 is FQNEAQ (reference sequence). V gave up 5 bases and J gave up 8 bases; unmatched junction bases: 11. The CDR3 region has the DNA TGTGCCAGCAGCCCCCCAACGACTAGCGGGGCCGATGAGCAGTTCTTC. It is translated as CASSPPTTSGADEQFF. The complete variable domain, with remaining parts taken from reference TRBV7-9 and TRBJ2-1, reads DTGVSQNPRHKITKRGQNVTFRCDPISEHNRLYWYRQTLGQGPEFLTYFQNEAQLEKSRLLSDRFSAERPKGSFSTLEIQRTEQGDSAMYLCASSPPTTSGADEQFFGPGTRLTVL.

This clonotype was picked up a small number of times. This sequence joins TRBV4-1 and TRBJ2-1, with D maybe TRBD2 (6 bases). The V gene's germline CDR1 is MGHRA and CDR2 YSYEKL. CDR3 length: 17 amino acids. Trimming left V 1 base short and J 0 bases short, with 13 bases between. The CDR3: CASSQVDMGLSYNEQFF. DNA of the CDR3: TGCGCCAGCAGCCAAGTCGATATGGGACTCTCCTACAATGAGCAGTTCTTC.

This clonotype was recorded many times. V and J are TRBV28 and TRBJ2-3; TRBD2 matches 8 bases. CDR1 and CDR2 (germline): MDHEN, SYDVKM. V was clipped by 2 bases and J by 1 base; unmatched bases: 2. The CDR3 has 15 residues. This CDR3 is CASSLRGGGTDTQYF. DNA for the CDR3: TGTGCCAGCAGTTTACGGGGGGGCGGCACAGATACGCAGTATTTT. Based on the CDR3 plus reference TRBV28 and TRBJ2-3, the full variable domain is DVKVTQSSRYLVKRTGEKVFLECVQDMDHENMFWYRQDPGLGLRLIYFSYDVKMKEKGDIPEGYSVSREKKERFSLILESASTNQTSMYLCASSLRGGGTDTQYFGPGTRLTVL.

A few counts support this clonotype. V gene TRBV7-2 combines with J gene TRBJ2-3; D may correspond to TRBD1 or TRBD2 (6 bases each). Germline CDR1 reads SGHTA; CDR2 reads FQGNSA. The CDR3 has 17 residues. V was pared by 1 base and J by 6 bases, with 20 bases between. The CDR3 DNA reads as TGTGCCAGCAGCTTAGTTGGGGGCTCCGTTCTAGCGGATACGCAGTATTTT. Protein: CASSLVGGSVLADTQYF.

The gene calls are TRBV4-1 and TRBJ2-1, with 13 nucleotides matching TRBD2. With V trimmed by 4 bases and J by 8 bases, 5 bases remained unmatched. The CDR3 has 15 amino acids. CDR1 and CDR2 from the germline V gene are MGHRA and YSYEKL. The CDR3 is CASSLGLAGRYEQFF. CDR3 bases: TGCGCCAGCAGCCTGGGACTAGCGGGAAGGTATGAGCAGTTCTTC.

This clonotype was observed a handful of times. The chain carries TRBV10-3 and TRBJ2-1; 8 bases map to TRBD2. The CDR3 has 13 residues. Germline trimming cut 5 bases from V and 9 bases from J; bases unmatched to any gene: 6. Germline CDR1 is ENHRY and CDR2 is SYGVKD. The CDR3 reads CAISTGLAGEQFF. CDR3 DNA sequence: TGTGCCATCAGTACAGGACTAGCTGGTGAGCAGTTCTTC.

This clonotype has ten or more counts. The V call is TRBV7-2, the J call TRBJ1-5; D is ambiguous. This CDR3 spans 16 amino acids. Germline CDR1 and CDR2: SGHTA and FQGNSA. With 5 bases removed from V and 0 bases from J, the gap between germline ends came to 14 bases. CDR3 residues: CASSPRRADSNQPQHF. The CDR3 DNA follows: TGTGCCAGCAGCCCCCGAAGGGCAGATAGCAATCAGCCCCAGCATTTT.

Only a few counts were recorded for this clonotype. This chain connects TRBV12-3 or TRBV12-4 to TRBJ2-4; D is unresolved. This CDR3 is 13 amino acids long. V was shortened by 6 bases and J by 0 bases, with 6 bases between the two germline ends. Here the CDR3 DNA reads TGTGCCAGCAGCTCCTTAGCCAAAAACATTCAGTACTTC. Residues: CASSSLAKNIQYF.